The 30 T cell receptor beta chains in this list originate from one sample, sequenced in a study of CD8 T cells in ankylosing spondylitis. Study results and caveats: Several highly homologous variants made up a TCR beta motif, and this motif appeared characteristic of ankylosing spondylitis blood.

TCRdb recomputed calls from the 5' RACE reads with MiXCR, one row per CDR3 protein. The data show over 600,000 distinct CDR3 sequences, around 20% seen once. These receptors' antigens are unknown. Sequencing input: blood, either unsorted or a sorted T cell fraction (not recorded which). The receptors were sampled from a male donor with ankylosing spondylitis.

The chain joins TRBV20-1 to TRBJ2-5; 7 bases line up with TRBD1. The germline V gene has CDR1 DFQATT and CDR2 SNEGSKA (reference sequence). V gave up 2 bases and J gave up 2 bases; unmatched junction bases: 5. The CDR3 is 14 residues long. DNA of the CDR3: TGCAGTGCTAGATCGCTCAGGGGGCAAGAGACCCAGTACTTC. It specifies CSARSLRGQETQYF.

J is TRBJ1-1 and V is TRBV5-1; 8 nucleotides agree with TRBD1. Germline V gives CDR1 SGHRS, CDR2 YFSETQ. The CDR3 runs 15 residues. The V gene end was trimmed by 5 bases and the J gene end by 5 bases; junction bases not matched to a gene: 11. CDR3 amino acids: CASRYSTGGPTEAFF. The CDR3 bases are TGCGCCAGCAGGTACTCAACAGGGGGTCCTACTGAAGCTTTCTTT.

The CDR3 DNA is TGTGCCAGCAGCTTGGGGACCCGGGACAGCCTCAATTCACCCCTCCACTTT. Residues: CASSLGTRDSLNSPLHF. V gene TRBV5-6 combines with J gene TRBJ1-6; 7 bases line up with TRBD1. Germline V gene lookup returns CDR1 SGHDT and CDR2 YYEEEE. The ends lost 0 bases at V and 7 bases at J; junction bases unmatched: 10. The CDR3 is 17 residues long.

This chain links TRBV9 with TRBJ2-6; possibly TRBD1 or TRBD2 for D (6 bases each). CDR3 size: 16 residues. Germline loops: CDR1 SGDLS, CDR2 YYNGEE. Trimming stripped 1 base from V and 3 bases from J, with 11 bases between. CDR3 DNA sequence: TGTGCCAGCAGCGTACTGGGGGGCAGTGGGGCCAACGTCCTGACTTTC. Translating gives CASSVLGGSGANVLTF. The full variable domain, completed using reference TRBV9 and TRBJ2-6, is DSGVTQTPKHLITATGQRVTLRCSPRSGDLSVYWYQQSLDQGLQFLIQYYNGEERAKGNILERFSAQQFPDLHSELNLSSLELGDSALYFCASSVLGGSGANVLTFGAGSRLTVL.

The chain couples TRBV5-1 to TRBJ2-7, with D perhaps given as TRBD1 or TRBD2 (5 bases each). V lost 0 bases, J lost 6 bases, and 10 bases lay in between. This CDR3 is built from 13 residues. The germline gives CDR1 SGHRS, CDR2 YFSETQ. CDR3 sequence (DNA): TGCGCCAGCAGCTTGGGGGACGGCTTCGAGCAGTACTTC. It is translated as CASSLGDGFEQYF.

The V and J genes are TRBV4-1 and TRBJ2-3; D is ambiguous. V was shortened by 0 bases and J by 2 bases, with 9 bases between the two germline ends. The CDR3 is 15 residues long. Germline V gene sequence: CDR1 MGHRA, CDR2 YSYEKL. The CDR3 coding sequence is TGCGCCAGCAGCCAAGATGGGGTGAACACAGATACGCAGTATTTT. Protein sequence: CASSQDGVNTDTQYF.

The chain employs TRBV27 and TRBJ1-1, with D possibly matching TRBD1 (5 bases). V lost 4 bases and J 5 bases, leaving 17 bases between the germline ends. The V gene's germline CDR1 is MNHEY and CDR2 SMNVEV (reference sequence). The CDR3 is 15 amino acids. CDR3 in DNA: TGTGCCAGCAGTTCCAGGGCTGGTTTAGAAACTGAAGCTTTCTTT. Its protein is CASSSRAGLETEAFF.

The chain uses TRBV28 and TRBJ2-3; 10 bases match TRBD2. In germline, CDR1 is MDHEN, CDR2 SYDVKM. With 1 base clipped from V and 5 bases from J, the junction kept 15 bases outside the gene matches. CDR3 size: 19 residues. This chain's CDR3 is CASSLFTLASGSHKDTQYF. The CDR3 DNA follows: TGTGCCAGCAGTTTATTTACTCTGGCTAGCGGGAGTCATAAAGATACGCAGTATTTT.

The chain couples TRBV15 to TRBJ2-2; TRBD1 agrees at 7 bases. The CDR3 length is 17 residues. The germline V gene encodes CDR1 LNHNV and CDR2 YYDKDF (reference sequence). J lost 3 bases, V lost 4 bases, and 11 bases had no gene match. Here the CDR3 DNA reads TGTGCCACCAGCATAGGGACAGTGGGCATTGACACCGGGGAGCTGTTTTTT. Its protein is CATSIGTVGIDTGELFF.

This sequence joins TRBV4-3 and TRBJ2-2; D is perhaps TRBD1 or TRBD2 (5 bases each). There are 14 residues in the CDR3. CDR1 and CDR2 from the germline V gene are LGHNA and YSLEER. Trimming left V 5 bases short and J 4 bases short, with 11 bases between. For the CDR3, the DNA is TGCGCCAGCAGCTACACTAGGGGCACCGGGGAGCTGTTTTTT. It codes for CASSYTRGTGELFF.

The J gene is TRBJ1-6, the V gene TRBV5-1; D unclear. This CDR3 contains 17 residues. Germline CDR1 reads SGHRS; CDR2 reads YFSETQ. V lost 4 bases and J 1 base, leaving 15 bases between the germline ends. CDR3 residues: CASSLGLRDSYNSPLHF. In DNA form, the CDR3 reads TGCGCCAGCAGCCTTGGTTTAAGGGATTCCTATAATTCACCCCTCCACTTT.

V gene TRBV12-3 or TRBV12-4 combines with J gene TRBJ1-4; D call uncertain. V was clipped by 1 base and J by 3 bases, with 3 bases between them. This CDR3 has 13 amino acids. As DNA, the CDR3 is TGTGCCAGCAGTTTAGTAGCTAATGAAAAACTGTTTTTT. Encoded protein: CASSLVANEKLFF.

This rearrangement joins TRBV7-9 to TRBJ2-3; no firm D call. Trimming cost V 5 bases and J 0 bases, with 9 bases left between them. CDR1 is SEHNR and CDR2 is FQNEAQ in the germline V gene (reference sequence). The CDR3 length is 14 residues. The CDR3, as DNA: TGTGCCAGCAGCCCGGGCGGAAGCACAGATACGCAGTATTTT. Translated, it gives CASSPGGSTDTQYF. Complete variable domain (other parts from reference TRBV7-9 and TRBJ2-3): DTGVSQNPRHKITKRGQNVTFRCDPISEHNRLYWYRQTLGQGPEFLTYFQNEAQLEKSRLLSDRFSAERPKGSFSTLEIQRTEQGDSAMYLCASSPGGSTDTQYFGPGTRLTVL.

This clonotype showed up just a few times. This rearrangement joins TRBV5-1 to TRBJ1-4, with D hard to call. Trimming removed 3 bases at V and 8 bases at J, with 14 bases between. The CDR3 runs to 14 residues. Germline CDR1 reads SGHRS; CDR2 reads YFSETQ. The CDR3 is CASSSAQSAEKLFF. The CDR3 coding sequence is TGCGCCAGCAGCTCCGCCCAGTCCGCAGAAAAACTGTTTTTT.

The chain uses TRBV7-2 and TRBJ1-1; 7 bases match TRBD1. Germline CDR1 SGHTA, CDR2 FQGNSA. The CDR3 contains 14 residues. Losses at the gene ends were 5 bases for V and 5 bases for J; bases not matched to a gene: 8. The CDR3, as DNA: TGTGCCAGCAGCGCGACAGGGCTGCGGACTGAAGCTTTCTTT. This gives the protein CASSATGLRTEAFF.

V gene TRBV6-2 or TRBV6-3 combines with J gene TRBJ1-6; the D gene is possibly TRBD1 (6 bases). Germline CDR1 and CDR2: MNHEY and SVGEGT. Trimming stripped 9 bases from V and 10 bases from J, with 34 bases between. The CDR3 totals 19 residues. The DNA of the CDR3 is TGTGCCAGGGATCTTGGGGGGCGCGAATCATGGGTGGATCAATCACCCCTCCACTTT. Its protein product is CARDLGGRESWVDQSPLHF.

This clonotype was recorded only once. The V and J genes are TRBV14 and TRBJ2-3; D is uncertain. Deletions cut 1 base from V and 4 bases from J, with 12 bases between. The CDR3 sequence is 15 residues long. Germline V gene sequence: CDR1 SGHDN, CDR2 FVKESK. The CDR3 DNA follows: TGTGCCAGCAGCCAAGTGACCCTCCGCGCAGATACGCAGTATTTT. As protein: CASSQVTLRADTQYF.

This clonotype was counted at least ten times. This chain's CDR3 is CASSPPVSYTF. CDR3 coding DNA: TGTGCCAGCTCCCCCCCTGTGAGCTACACCTTC. This chain uses TRBV12-3 or TRBV12-4 with TRBJ1-2; unclear D gene. Trimming took 8 bases from V and 9 from J, leaving 13 bases between them. CDR3 length: 11 amino acids.

This clonotype was seen more than once but under ten times. This chain connects TRBV20-1 to TRBJ2-4, with D perhaps matching TRBD1 (5 bases). CDR1 is DFQATT and CDR2 is SNEGSKA in the germline V gene (reference sequence). This CDR3 has 14 amino acids. V lost 0 bases and J 0 bases, leaving 6 bases between the germline ends. CDR3 bases: TGCAGTGCTAGAGACGGACAAGCCAAAAACATTCAGTACTTC. This encodes CSARDGQAKNIQYF.

V and J are TRBV29-1 and TRBJ2-3, with D possibly matching TRBD2 (6 bases). V was trimmed by 1 base and J by 2 bases, leaving 16 bases between them. In germline, CDR1 is SQVTM, CDR2 ANQGSEA. CDR3 length: 16 amino acids. The CDR3 sequence is CSVEGDGGRTTDTQYF. Written as DNA, the CDR3 is TGCAGCGTTGAAGGGGACGGAGGGCGGACCACAGATACGCAGTATTTT.

This clonotype was counted at least ten times. The chain uses TRBV20-1 and TRBJ2-1; TRBD2 matches 7 bases. Germline values: CDR1 DFQATT, CDR2 SNEGSKA (reference sequence). The CDR3 length is 14 residues. Trimming took 2 bases from V and 6 from J; bases not matched to a gene: 7. DNA of the CDR3: TGCAGTGCTAGAATGGGCGGGAGAGGCAATGAGCAGTTCTTC. Residues: CSARMGGRGNEQFF.

This clonotype came up a few times. The V gene is TRBV7-2, the J gene TRBJ2-3; 10 nucleotides agree with TRBD2. This CDR3 spans 17 amino acids. Germline V lookup: CDR1 SGHTA, CDR2 FQGNSA. The V and J ends lost 4 bases and 6 bases, in that order; junction bases with no gene match: 13. CDR3 region: CASSYALAGRRGDTQYF. The CDR3, as DNA: TGTGCCAGCAGCTACGCACTAGCGGGAAGAAGGGGGGATACGCAGTATTTT. Full variable domain (rest looked up from reference TRBV7-2 and TRBJ2-3): GAGVSQSPSNKVTEKGKDVELRCDPISGHTALYWYRQSLGQGLEFLIYFQGNSAPDKSGLPSDRFSAERTGGSVSTLTIQRTQQEDSAVYLCASSYALAGRRGDTQYFGPGTRLTVL.

This chain joins TRBV20-1 and TRBJ2-7; possible D gene TRBD2, 6 bases. V was pared by 7 bases and J by 4 bases, with 17 bases between. This CDR3 contains 13 residues. CDR1 is DFQATT, CDR2 SNEGSKA, per germline (reference sequence). The DNA of the CDR3 is TGCAGTGTTATAGACTGGGAGGATTACGAGCAGTACTTC. This translates into CSVIDWEDYEQYF.

This clonotype occurred many times. The chain combines TRBV6-5 with TRBJ1-6; D not resolved. CDR1 and CDR2 from the germline V gene are MNHEY and SVGAGI. V dropped 2 bases and J dropped 0 bases, with 11 bases sitting between them. This CDR3 has 17 amino acids. In nucleotides, the CDR3 is TGTGCCAGCAGTTACGGGAAGGCGAGCTCCTATAATTCACCCCTCCACTTT. Translation: CASSYGKASSYNSPLHF.

This clonotype has a handful of counts. V usage is TRBV28 and J usage is TRBJ2-3, with TRBD1 matching 11 bases. The CDR3 is 15 amino acids. The germline gives CDR1 MDHEN, CDR2 SYDVKM. The trim removed 3 bases at V and 5 bases at J, leaving 4 bases unmatched. CDR3 sequence (DNA): TGTGCCAGCAGTTTGGACAGGGGGCAGGGAGATACGCAGTATTTT. This translates into CASSLDRGQGDTQYF.

This clonotype was observed a few times. This chain joins TRBV29-1 and TRBJ2-2; D is undetermined. V was cut by 4 bases and J by 1 base, with 10 bases left in between. The CDR3 covers 14 residues. The germline V gene encodes CDR1 SQVTM and CDR2 ANQGSEA. The CDR3 loop is CSVVLSLNTGELFF. Written as DNA, the CDR3 is TGCAGCGTTGTTCTCAGTCTGAACACCGGGGAGCTGTTTTTT.

This clonotype was seen a few times. The rearrangement uses TRBV21-1 and TRBJ2-5; TRBD1 is the table's D call, not checked against the DNA. TRBV21-1 is recorded as a pseudogene. This CDR3 has 15 amino acids. The CDR3 here is CASSKQGVGQETQYF. For the CDR3, the DNA is TGTGCCAGCAGCAAACAGGGGGTTGGGCAAGAGACCCAGTACTTC.

This clonotype was seen more than once but under ten times. The chain combines TRBV28 with TRBJ2-3, with a weak D call TRBD2 (5 bases). Germline CDR1 is MDHEN and CDR2 is SYDVKM. The CDR3 is made up of 17 amino acids. Trimming removed 7 bases at V and 5 bases at J, with 25 bases between. The CDR3 DNA reads TGTGCCAGCAACGGACTCGCGATAACTGAAATGGAAGATACGCAGTATTTT. Residues: CASNGLAITEMEDTQYF.

This clonotype was seen a handful of times. The rearrangement uses TRBV5-1 and TRBJ2-1, with 15 bases that match TRBD2. Germline V CDR1 and CDR2: SGHRS, YFSETQ. CDR3 length: 17 residues. Trimming at V came to 3 bases and at J to 4 bases, leaving 5 bases not matched to a gene. This CDR3 is CASSWGLAGGRYNEQFF. CDR3 nucleotide sequence: TGCGCCAGCAGCTGGGGACTAGCGGGGGGAAGATACAATGAGCAGTTCTTC.

This clonotype was counted ten times or more. The chain couples TRBV12-3 or TRBV12-4 to TRBJ1-1; D is perhaps TRBD1 (5 bases). Trimming left V 6 bases short and J 1 base short, with 15 bases between. The CDR3 length is 15 residues. The CDR3, as DNA: TGTGCCAGCAGGATGGACATCGGGGGGAACACTGAAGCTTTCTTT. This codes for CASRMDIGGNTEAFF.